The next 13 T cell receptor beta chains were all read from a single sample in a study of a mutant IDH1 vaccine in newly diagnosed glioma (dated by TCRdb to about 2021). The time point label for this specimen denotes: week 47, end of study. Each vaccine dose, consisting of 300 ug of a 20-mer mutant IDH1 peptide in Montanide, was administered subcutaneously with topical imiquimod. Libraries were built with the immunoSEQ multiplex PCR assay. TCRdb took this table from immuneACCESS and kept in-frame rearrangements with V and J called. Such tables lack part of the clones; where checked against another copy, unresolved V genes explain under half of the gap, and the rest is unexplained. In all, the sample holds tens of thousands of clones, and roughly four fifths of those were seen once. The ten largest account for 3.8% of the sample. These receptors are not linked to any known antigen. Sequenced here: PBMCs, sampled from a glioma patient whose treatment included an IDH1 peptide vaccine. Source of these receptors: a man in his thirties or forties with glioma.

This clone was seen only a few times. The rearrangement links TRBV5-1 to TRBJ2-1, with D possibly matching TRBD1 (6 bases). This CDR3 is built from 14 residues. V lost 1 base, J lost 7 bases, and 12 bases lay in between. Germline CDR1 SGHRS, CDR2 YFSETQ. The DNA of the CDR3 is TGCGCCAGCAGCTTGACACAGGGAGCAAATGAGCAGTTCTTC. This sequence encodes CASSLTQGANEQFF.

V is TRBV12-5 and J is TRBJ2-5; TRBD2 agrees at 11 bases. V shed 2 bases, J shed 1 base, and the junction held 18 bases outside the gene matches. Per germline, CDR1 LGHNT and CDR2 FRNRAP. This CDR3 spans 21 amino acids. CDR3 bases: TGTGCTAGTGGTTTGCCGACCCCTATTAGTAGCGGGGGGGCCCTCCAAGAGACCCAGTACTTC. It specifies CASGLPTPISSGGALQETQYF.

The chain employs TRBV18 and TRBJ1-2; the match to TRBD1 covers 7 bases. J was trimmed by 8 bases and V by 3 bases; bases with no gene match: 9. CDR3 length: 14 residues. The V gene's germline CDR1 is KGHSH and CDR2 LQKENI. CDR3 coding DNA: TGTGCCAGCTCACCCAGGGGGTGGATAGGAGGCTACACCTTC. It codes for CASSPRGWIGGYTF. The complete variable domain, with remaining parts taken from reference TRBV18 and TRBJ1-2, reads NAGVMQNPRHLVRRRGQEARLRCSPMKGHSHVYWYRQLPEEGLKFMVYLQKENIIDESGMPKERFSAEFPKEGPSILRIQQVVRGDSAAYFCASSPRGWIGGYTFGSGTRLTVV.

This clone was detected only a few times. V gene TRBV5-6 combines with J gene TRBJ2-2; 9 bases match TRBD1. The CDR3 loop spans 16 amino acids. Trimming removed 4 bases from V and 2 bases from J; junction bases left unmatched: 6. CDR1 and CDR2 from the germline V gene are SGHDT and YYEEEE. The CDR3 DNA follows: TGTGCCAGCAGCAACAGGGGGCGCGGTAACACCGGGGAGCTGTTTTTT. It codes for CASSNRGRGNTGELFF.

V and J are TRBV4-2 and TRBJ1-2; tentative D call: TRBD1 (6 bases). The V end was cut by 0 bases, the J end by 0 bases, with 14 bases between. The germline V gene encodes CDR1 LGHNA and CDR2 YNFKEQ. The CDR3 covers 17 residues. CDR3 bases: TGTGCCAGCAGCCAAGAGACCACAGGGCGGGCTAACTATGGCTACACCTTC. Encoded protein: CASSQETTGRANYGYTF.

The chain employs TRBV7-6 and TRBJ2-1, with 11 bases matching TRBD1. Germline lookup yields CDR1 SGHVS and CDR2 FNYEAQ. This CDR3 region has 13 residues. With V trimmed by 5 bases and J by 9 bases, 3 bases remained unmatched. CDR3 bases: TGTGCCAGCAGCCCAGGACAGGGGGCTGAGCAGTTCTTC. Its protein is CASSPGQGAEQFF.

The chain combines TRBV4-2 with TRBJ1-6, with a possible D match to TRBD1 (6 bases). The CDR3 is 16 residues long. Germline-derived CDR1 and CDR2 are LGHNA and YNFKEQ. The V end was cut by 0 bases, the J end by 8 bases, with 14 bases between. CDR3 sequence (DNA): TGTGCCAGCAGCCAAGACCCGGGGACATCGTATTCACCCCTCCACTTT. Translation gives CASSQDPGTSYSPLHF.

The chain couples TRBV4-1 to TRBJ1-1; tentative D call: TRBD1 (5 bases). Germline values: CDR1 MGHRA, CDR2 YSYEKL. The CDR3 sequence is 15 residues long. Trimming removed 0 bases at V and 3 bases at J, with 11 bases between. Here the CDR3 DNA reads TGCGCCAGCAGCCAAGATTCGGGGGGGTACACTGAAGCTTTCTTT. As protein: CASSQDSGGYTEAFF.

This chain uses TRBV10-3 with TRBJ1-2; D uncertain. Germline CDR1 ENHRY, CDR2 SYGVKD. This CDR3 region has 15 residues. Trimming shortened V by 7 bases and J by 4 bases, and 19 bases separated the two germline ends. The CDR3 protein is CAIIPWPPWRYGYTF. Here the CDR3 DNA reads TGTGCCATCATTCCGTGGCCCCCCTGGCGCTATGGCTACACCTTC.

The chain has TRBV6-1 and TRBJ2-2, with 7 bases lining up with TRBD1. Trimming cost V 4 bases and J 4 bases; bases outside gene matches: 3. This CDR3 spans 14 amino acids. Germline-derived CDR1 and CDR2 are MNHNS and SASEGT. In DNA, the CDR3 is TGTGCCAGCAGTGGACAGGGCGGCACCGGGGAGCTGTTTTTT. Translated, it gives CASSGQGGTGELFF.

The rearrangement joins TRBV28 to TRBJ1-6, with a possible D match to TRBD1 (5 bases). V lost 3 bases and J lost 0, with 12 bases in between. From germline, CDR1 is MDHEN and CDR2 SYDVKM. The length of the CDR3 is 17 residues. The CDR3 reads CASSFIVGGSYNSPLHF. DNA for the CDR3: TGTGCCAGCAGTTTTATAGTTGGGGGCTCCTATAATTCACCCCTCCACTTT.

The J gene is TRBJ1-1, the V gene TRBV2; D remains unclear. This CDR3 comprises 12 residues. CDR1 is SNHLY, CDR2 FYNNEI, per germline. The V gene lost 8 bases and the J gene lost 2 bases, with 9 bases spanning the gap. CDR3: CASGRTNTEAFF. In DNA form, the CDR3 reads TGTGCCAGCGGACGGACTAACACTGAAGCTTTCTTT.

This clone has a handful of counts. The rearrangement joins TRBV15 to TRBJ1-5, with D unclear. This CDR3 region has 13 residues. The V end lost 5 bases, the J end lost 0 bases, and 5 bases lay between the germline ends. CDR1 is LNHNV and CDR2 is YYDKDF in the germline V gene (reference sequence). CDR3 protein: CATSANSNQPQHF. The CDR3 DNA reads as TGTGCCACCAGCGCAAATAGCAATCAGCCCCAGCATTTT. Supplemented by reference TRBV15 and TRBJ1-5, the full variable domain reads DAMVIQNPRYQVTQFGKPVTLSCSQTLNHNVMYWYQQKSSQAPKLLFHYYDKDFNNEADTPDNFQSRRPNTSFCFLDIRSPGLGDTAMYLCATSANSNQPQHFGDGTRLSIL.